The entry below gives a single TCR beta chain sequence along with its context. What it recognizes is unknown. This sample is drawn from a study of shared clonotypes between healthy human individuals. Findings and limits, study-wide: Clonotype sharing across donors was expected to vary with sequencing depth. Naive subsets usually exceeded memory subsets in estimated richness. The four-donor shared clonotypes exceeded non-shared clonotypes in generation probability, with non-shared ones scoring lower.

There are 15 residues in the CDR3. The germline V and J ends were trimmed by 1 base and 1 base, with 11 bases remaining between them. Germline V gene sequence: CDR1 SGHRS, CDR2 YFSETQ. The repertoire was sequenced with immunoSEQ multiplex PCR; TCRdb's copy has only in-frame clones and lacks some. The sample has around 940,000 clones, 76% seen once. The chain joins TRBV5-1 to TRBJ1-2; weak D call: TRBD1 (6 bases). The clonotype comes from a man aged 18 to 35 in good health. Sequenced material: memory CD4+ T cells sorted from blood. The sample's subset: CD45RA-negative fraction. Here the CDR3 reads CASSLTGSFNYGYTF. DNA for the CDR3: TGCGCCAGCAGCTTGACAGGGAGTTTTAACTATGGCTACACCTTC. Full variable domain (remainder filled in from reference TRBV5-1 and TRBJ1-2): KAGVTQTPRYLIKTRGQQVTLSCSPISGHRSVSWYQQTPGQGLQFLFEYFSETQRNKGNFPGRFSGRQFSNSRSEMNVSTLELGDSALYLCASSLTGSFNYGYTFGSGTRLTVV.